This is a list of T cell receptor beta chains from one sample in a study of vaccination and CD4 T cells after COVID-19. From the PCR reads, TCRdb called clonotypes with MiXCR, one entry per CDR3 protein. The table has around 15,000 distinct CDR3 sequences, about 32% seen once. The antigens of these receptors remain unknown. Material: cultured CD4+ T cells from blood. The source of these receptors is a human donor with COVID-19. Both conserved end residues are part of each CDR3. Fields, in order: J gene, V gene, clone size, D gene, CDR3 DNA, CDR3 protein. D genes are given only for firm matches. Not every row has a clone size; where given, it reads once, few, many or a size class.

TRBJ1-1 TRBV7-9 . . TGTGCCAGCGGGGGATGGAACACTGAAGCTTTCTTT CASGGWNTEAFF
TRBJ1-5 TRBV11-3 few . TGTGCCAGCAGCTTAGCCGGGAGCAATCAGCCCCAGCATTTT CASSLAGSNQPQHF
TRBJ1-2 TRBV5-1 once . TGCGCCAGCAGCTTGAGACAGTTGGACTATGGCTACACCTTC CASSLRQLDYGYTF
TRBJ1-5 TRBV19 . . TGTGCCAGTAGTATATCTCCCCCGGGCCAGCCCCAGCATTTT CASSISPPGQPQHF
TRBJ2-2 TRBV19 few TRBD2 TGTGCCAGTAGTCAGACTAGCGGGGGGGCGTCCGGGGAGCTGTTTTTT CASSQTSGGASGELFF
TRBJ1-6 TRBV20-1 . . TGCAGTGCTACCCAGTTAGACCTAGATTCACCCCTCCACTTT CSATQLDLDSPLHF
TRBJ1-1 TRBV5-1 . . TGCGCCAGCAGCTTGGAGGCTCGGGGGAACACTGAAGCTTTCTTT CASSLEARGNTEAFF
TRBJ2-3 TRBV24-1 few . TGTGCCACCAGTGATTCAAGCACAGATACGCAGTATTTT CATSDSSTDTQYF
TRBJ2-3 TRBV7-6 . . TGTGCCAGCAGCTTCCTAAAACAGACAGCAGATACGCAGTATTTT CASSFLKQTADTQYF
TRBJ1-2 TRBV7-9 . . TGTGCCAGCAGTCAAAGGACAGCGTCTAACTATGGCTACACCTTC CASSQRTASNYGYTF
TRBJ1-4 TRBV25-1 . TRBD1 TGTGCCAGCAGTGAATATAAAAAGGGACAGCTAAATGAAAAACTGTTTTTT CASSEYKKGQLNEKLFF
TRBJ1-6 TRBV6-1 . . TGTGCCAGCAGTGAAGTTGGAAGGGTGGCTTCACCCCTCCACTTT CASSEVGRVASPLHF
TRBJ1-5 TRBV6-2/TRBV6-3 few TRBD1 TGTGCCAGCAGTTATACTGGACAGGGAAAGCAGCCCCAGCATTTT CASSYTGQGKQPQHF
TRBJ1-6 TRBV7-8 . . TGTGCCAGCAGCTCGGGACTATGGAATTCACCCCTCCACTTT CASSSGLWNSPLHF
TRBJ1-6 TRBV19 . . TGTGCCAGTAGTATCACGGGGGTTGATTCACCCCTCCACTTT CASSITGVDSPLHF
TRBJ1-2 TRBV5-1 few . TGCGCCAGCAGGGCCGGGGAGACCTATGGCTACACCTTC CASRAGETYGYTF
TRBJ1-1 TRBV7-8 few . TGTGCCAGCAGCTTAGGTAGGGGCGCTGAAGCTTTCTTT CASSLGRGAEAFF
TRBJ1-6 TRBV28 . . TGTGCCAGCACCTCAGGGACCACGAATTCACCCCTCCACTTT CASTSGTTNSPLHF
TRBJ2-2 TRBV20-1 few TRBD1 TGCAGTGCTGGGAGGGACAGGGGGAACGGGGAGCTGTTTTTT CSAGRDRGNGELFF
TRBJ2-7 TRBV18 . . TGTGCCAGCTCCACTGGGGCCGTGACCTACGAGCAGTACTTC CASSTGAVTYEQYF
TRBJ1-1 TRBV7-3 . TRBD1 TGTGCCAGCAGCCGACAGGGGAACACTGAAGCTTTCTTT CASSRQGNTEAFF
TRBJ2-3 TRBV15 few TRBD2 TGTGCCACCAGCATCTCTAATAGCGGGGGTACGCAGTATTTT CATSISNSGGTQYF
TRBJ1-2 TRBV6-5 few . TGTGCCAGCAGTTACTCGATTCAGGCGTCGGGCTACACCTTC CASSYSIQASGYTF
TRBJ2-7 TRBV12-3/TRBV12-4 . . TGTGCCAGCAGTTTAGCGACCGGCAGGTACGAGCAGTACTTC CASSLATGRYEQYF
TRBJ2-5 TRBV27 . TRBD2 TGTGCCAGCAGTTTAGCGGGGGGGCCGGGAGAGACCCAGTACTTC CASSLAGGPGETQYF
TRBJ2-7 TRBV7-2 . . TGTGCCAGCAGCTTTGGGGGGTCGCCCTCCTACGAGCAGTACTTC CASSFGGSPSYEQYF
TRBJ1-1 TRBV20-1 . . TGCAGTGCTCGCCTTCCGGGGGCGGGAGTGAACACTGAAGCTTTCTTT CSARLPGAGVNTEAFF
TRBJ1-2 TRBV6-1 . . TGTGCCAGCAGCTTTTCCCCAGACCATCTAAACTATGGCTACACCTTC CASSFSPDHLNYGYTF
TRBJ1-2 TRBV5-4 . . TGTGCCAGCAGCCCGGGCAGGGGAAACTATGGCTACACCTTC CASSPGRGNYGYTF
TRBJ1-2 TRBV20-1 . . TGCAGTGCTAGAGAGGGTGTAGGCTATGGCTACACCTTC CSAREGVGYGYTF
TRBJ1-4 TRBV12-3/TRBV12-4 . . TGTGCCAGCAGTTCCGGGGGTTTGAGTGAAAAACTGTTTTTT CASSSGGLSEKLFF
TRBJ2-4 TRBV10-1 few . TGCGCCAGACATCCCGAGTTTTACATTCAGTACTTC CARHPEFYIQYF
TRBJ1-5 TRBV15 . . TGTGCCACCAGCAGAGAGGGGGGAGTAGAGCAGCCCCAGCATTTT CATSREGGVEQPQHF
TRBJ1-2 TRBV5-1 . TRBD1 TGCGCCTCCCAGGGGGGGGGCTCCTATGGCTACACCTTC CASQGGGSYGYTF
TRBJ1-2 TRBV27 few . TGTGCCAGCAGTTTATCAGGACTACCTAACTATGGCTACACCTTC CASSLSGLPNYGYTF
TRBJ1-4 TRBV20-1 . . TGCAGTGCTGCCTTAGATGCAACTAATGAAAAACTGTTTTTT CSAALDATNEKLFF
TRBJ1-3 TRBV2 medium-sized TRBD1 TGTGCCAGCACCGTGGACAGGGCTGGAAACACCATATATTTT CASTVDRAGNTIYF
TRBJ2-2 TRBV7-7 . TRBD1 TGTGCTAGCAGTTACAGGGGGACCGGGGAGCTGTTTTTT CASSYRGTGELFF
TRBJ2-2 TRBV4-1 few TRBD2 TGCGCCAGCAGCCAAGATAGTGGGGGGGTAGGAGTCGGGGAGCTGTTTTTT CASSQDSGGVGVGELFF
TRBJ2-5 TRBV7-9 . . TGTGCCAGCACCGTCGGGAGGACCCAGTACTTC CASTVGRTQYF
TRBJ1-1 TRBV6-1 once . TGTGCCAGCAGCCGCCGGGACCCCGGGTACACTGAAGCTTTCTTT CASSRRDPGYTEAFF
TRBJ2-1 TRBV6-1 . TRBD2 TGTGCCAGCAGACCCCAACTAGCGGGGGGGCAAAATGAGCAGTTCTTC CASRPQLAGGQNEQFF
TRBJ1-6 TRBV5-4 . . TGTGCCAGCAGCCCCGACAGAAATTCACCCCTCCACTTT CASSPDRNSPLHF
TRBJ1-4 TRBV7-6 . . TGTGCCAGCAGCTCCTTGGCCCAGGGACCCGGATCCGCAACTAATGAAAAACTGTTTTTT CASSSLAQGPGSATNEKLFF
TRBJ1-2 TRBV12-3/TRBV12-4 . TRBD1 TGTGCCAGCAGGGGAAACAGGGGGCCTGGCTACACCTTC CASRGNRGPGYTF
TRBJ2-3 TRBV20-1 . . TGCAGTGCTAGAGGGATGCGAGTCACAGATACGCAGTATTTT CSARGMRVTDTQYF
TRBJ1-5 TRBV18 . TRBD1 TGTGCCAGCTCAGACCGGGACAGGGTTCGCGATCAGCCCCAGCATTTT CASSDRDRVRDQPQHF
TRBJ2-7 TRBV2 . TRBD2 TGTGCCAGCAGGGGTAGCGGGAGCCCCTACGAGCAGTACTTC CASRGSGSPYEQYF
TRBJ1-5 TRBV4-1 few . TGCGCCAGCAGCCAAGATTTGGGCTTCGGCAATCAGCCCCAGCATTTT CASSQDLGFGNQPQHF
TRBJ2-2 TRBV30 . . TGTGCCTGGAGGCCAAGGCAGGGGGAGCTGTTTTTT CAWRPRQGELFF
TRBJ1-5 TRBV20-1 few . TGCAGTGCCCAGAGAGGGGGTACGGATAACCAGCCCCAGCATTTT CSAQRGGTDNQPQHF
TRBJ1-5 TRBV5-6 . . TGTGCCAGCAGGCGAAGTTCGGGCAATCAGCCCCAGCATTTT CASRRSSGNQPQHF
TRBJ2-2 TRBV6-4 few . TGTGCCAGCATTCTCCTGGTCGAAAACACCGGGGAGCTGTTTTTT CASILLVENTGELFF
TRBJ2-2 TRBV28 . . TGTGCCAGCAGTCTCATGGGCAGTGGGACCGGGGAGCTGTTTTTT CASSLMGSGTGELFF
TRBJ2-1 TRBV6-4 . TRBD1 TGTGCCAGCTCCCGGGACAGGGCCGGAGCGGAGCAGTTCTTC CASSRDRAGAEQFF
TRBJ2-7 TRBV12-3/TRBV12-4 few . TGTGCCAGCAGTTTAAAGTACGAGCAGTACTTC CASSLKYEQYF
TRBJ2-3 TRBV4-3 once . TGCGCCAGCAGCCAAGAGGGGGCTCGGGTCACAGATACGCAGTATTTT CASSQEGARVTDTQYF
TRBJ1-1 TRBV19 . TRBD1 TGTGCCAGTAGTCCCCGCGGGACAGCCTTGAACACTGAAGCTTTCTTT CASSPRGTALNTEAFF
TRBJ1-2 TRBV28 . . TGTGCCAGCAGTTCCCAGGAGGTTGGCTACACCTTC CASSSQEVGYTF
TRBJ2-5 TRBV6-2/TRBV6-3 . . TGTGCCAGCAGTTACCCTGGGGAGACCCAGTACTTC CASSYPGETQYF